This T cell receptor beta chain was retrieved from a study of post-analysis software for immune sequencing data. Findings of the study overall: About five TRBV segments appeared more often in patients than in controls, and TRBV5-6, TRBV5-1 and TRBV20-1 were among these.

Researchers reported that TCR beta cDNA libraries carried unique molecular identifiers. T cells numbering about 0.9 to 11 million gave rise to 500,000 to 600,000 cDNA molecules. Each CDR3 protein gets one entry after TCRdb re-called the PCR reads with MiXCR. The repertoire holds about 160,000 distinct CDR3 sequences, with about 37% as singletons. This clonotype was counted at least ten times. Antigen specificity is unknown. The germline V and J ends were trimmed by 4 bases and 0 bases, with 10 bases remaining between them. CDR1 and CDR2 from the germline V gene are SGHKS and YYEKEE (reference sequence). There are 15 residues in the CDR3.

The sequenced sample was blood, obtained after autologous hematopoietic stem cell transplantation. This TCR was sampled from a girl between 10 and 17 years old with multiple sclerosis. The chain combines TRBV5-5 with TRBJ1-4; no clear D. The CDR3 nucleotides are TGTGCCAGCAGCCTGCGGGCAACAACTAATGAAAAACTGTTTTTT. Translation gives CASSLRATTNEKLFF.